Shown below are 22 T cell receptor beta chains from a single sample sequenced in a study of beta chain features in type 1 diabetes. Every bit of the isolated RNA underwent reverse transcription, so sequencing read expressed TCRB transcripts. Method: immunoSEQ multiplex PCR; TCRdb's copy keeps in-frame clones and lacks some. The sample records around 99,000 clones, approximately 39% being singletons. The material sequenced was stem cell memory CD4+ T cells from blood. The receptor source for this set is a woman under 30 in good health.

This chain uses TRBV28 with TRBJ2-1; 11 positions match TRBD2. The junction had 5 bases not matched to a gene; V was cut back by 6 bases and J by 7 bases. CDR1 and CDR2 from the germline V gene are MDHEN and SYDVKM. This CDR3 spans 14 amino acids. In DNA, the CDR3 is TGTGCCAGCAGCCTAGCGGGAGGTTATAATGAGCAGTTCTTC. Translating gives CASSLAGGYNEQFF. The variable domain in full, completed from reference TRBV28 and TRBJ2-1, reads DVKVTQSSRYLVKRTGEKVFLECVQDMDHENMFWYRQDPGLGLRLIYFSYDVKMKEKGDIPEGYSVSREKKERFSLILESASTNQTSMYLCASSLAGGYNEQFFGPGTRLTVL.

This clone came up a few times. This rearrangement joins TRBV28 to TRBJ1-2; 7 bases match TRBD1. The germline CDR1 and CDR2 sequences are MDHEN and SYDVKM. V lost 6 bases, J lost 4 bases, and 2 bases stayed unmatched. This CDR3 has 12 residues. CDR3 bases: TGTGCCAGCAGACAGGGGATCTATGGCTACACCTTC. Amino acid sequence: CASRQGIYGYTF.

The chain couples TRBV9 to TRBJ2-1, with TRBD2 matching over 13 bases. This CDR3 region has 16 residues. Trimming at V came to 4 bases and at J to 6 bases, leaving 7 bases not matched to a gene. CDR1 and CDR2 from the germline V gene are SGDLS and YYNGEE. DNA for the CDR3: TGTGCCAGCAGCTTACCGACTAGCGGGAGGATCAATGAGCAGTTCTTC. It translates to CASSLPTSGRINEQFF.

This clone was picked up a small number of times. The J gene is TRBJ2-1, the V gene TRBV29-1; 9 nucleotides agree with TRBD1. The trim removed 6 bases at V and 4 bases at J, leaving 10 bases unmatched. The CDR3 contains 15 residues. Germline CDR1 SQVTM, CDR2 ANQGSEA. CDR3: CSVKRPGQGYNEQFF. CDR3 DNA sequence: TGCAGCGTAAAGCGACCGGGACAGGGATACAATGAGCAGTTCTTC.

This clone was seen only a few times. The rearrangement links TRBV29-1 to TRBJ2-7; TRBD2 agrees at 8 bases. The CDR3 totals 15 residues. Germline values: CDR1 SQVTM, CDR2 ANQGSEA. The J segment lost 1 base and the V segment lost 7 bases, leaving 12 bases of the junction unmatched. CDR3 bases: TGCAGCGCTGATGAGGGGATAGCGGGATCCTACGAGCAGTACTTC. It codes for CSADEGIAGSYEQYF.

The CDR3 DNA sequence: TGTGCCAGCAGGCCGTATTTGCTCCCGGGACAGGCTAACGAGCAGTACTTC. Protein sequence: CASRPYLLPGQANEQYF. The chain couples TRBV28 to TRBJ2-7, with TRBD1 matching 8 bases. The J segment lost 5 bases and the V segment lost 6 bases, leaving 18 bases of the junction unmatched. The CDR3 covers 17 residues. The V gene's germline CDR1 is MDHEN and CDR2 SYDVKM.

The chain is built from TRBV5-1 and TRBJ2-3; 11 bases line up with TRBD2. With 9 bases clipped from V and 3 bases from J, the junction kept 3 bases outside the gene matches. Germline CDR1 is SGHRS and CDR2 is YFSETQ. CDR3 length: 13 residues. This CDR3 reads CATTSGSTDTQYF. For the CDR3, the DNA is TGCGCCACAACTAGCGGGAGTACAGATACGCAGTATTTT. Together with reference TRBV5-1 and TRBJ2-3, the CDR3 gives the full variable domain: KAGVTQTPRYLIKTRGQQVTLSCSPISGHRSVSWYQQTPGQGLQFLFEYFSETQRNKGNFPGRFSGRQFSNSRSEMNVSTLELGDSALYLCATTSGSTDTQYFGPGTRLTVL.

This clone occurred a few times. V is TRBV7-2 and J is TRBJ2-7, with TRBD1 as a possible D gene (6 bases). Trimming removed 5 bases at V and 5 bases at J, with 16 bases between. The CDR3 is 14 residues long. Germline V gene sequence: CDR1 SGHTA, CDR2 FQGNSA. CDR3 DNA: TGTGCCAGCAGCGCCCGGACAGCTACGGACGAGCAGTACTTC. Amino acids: CASSARTATDEQYF.

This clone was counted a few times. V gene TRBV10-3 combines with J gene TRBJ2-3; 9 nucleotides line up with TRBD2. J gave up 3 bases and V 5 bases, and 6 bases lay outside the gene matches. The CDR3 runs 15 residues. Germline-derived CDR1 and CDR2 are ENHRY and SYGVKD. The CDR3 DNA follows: TGTGCCATCAGTTTTAGCGGGAGCTTGACAGATACGCAGTATTTT. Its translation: CAISFSGSLTDTQYF.

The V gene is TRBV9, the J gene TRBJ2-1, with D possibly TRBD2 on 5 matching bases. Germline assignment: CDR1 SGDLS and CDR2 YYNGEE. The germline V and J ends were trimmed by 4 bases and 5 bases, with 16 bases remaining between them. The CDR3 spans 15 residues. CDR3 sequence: CASSPPGSANNEQFF. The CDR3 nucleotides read TGTGCCAGCAGCCCCCCGGGATCCGCAAACAATGAGCAGTTCTTC. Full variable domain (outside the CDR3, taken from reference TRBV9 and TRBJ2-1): DSGVTQTPKHLITATGQRVTLRCSPRSGDLSVYWYQQSLDQGLQFLIQYYNGEERAKGNILERFSAQQFPDLHSELNLSSLELGDSALYFCASSPPGSANNEQFFGPGTRLTVL.

CDR3: CASSPSAAEETQYF. The CDR3, as DNA: TGTGCCAGCTCACCGTCGGCAGCGGAAGAGACCCAGTACTTC. The chain joins TRBV18 to TRBJ2-5, with D possibly being TRBD2 (5 bases). CDR1 and CDR2 from the germline V gene are KGHSH and LQKENI. This CDR3 comprises 14 residues. With 3 bases removed from V and 3 bases from J, the gap between germline ends came to 11 bases.

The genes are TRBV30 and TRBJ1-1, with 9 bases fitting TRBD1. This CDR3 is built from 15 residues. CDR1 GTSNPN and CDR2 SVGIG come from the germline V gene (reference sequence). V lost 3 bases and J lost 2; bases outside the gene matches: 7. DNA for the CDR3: TGTGCCTGGAGCCCGGGGGGACAGGGCAACACTGAAGCTTTCTTT. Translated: CAWSPGGQGNTEAFF.

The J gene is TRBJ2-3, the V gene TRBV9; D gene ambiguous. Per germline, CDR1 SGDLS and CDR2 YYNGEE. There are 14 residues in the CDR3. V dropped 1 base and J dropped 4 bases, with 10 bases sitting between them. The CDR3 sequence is CASSVLPLADTQYF. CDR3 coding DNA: TGTGCCAGCAGCGTACTCCCCTTAGCAGATACGCAGTATTTT.

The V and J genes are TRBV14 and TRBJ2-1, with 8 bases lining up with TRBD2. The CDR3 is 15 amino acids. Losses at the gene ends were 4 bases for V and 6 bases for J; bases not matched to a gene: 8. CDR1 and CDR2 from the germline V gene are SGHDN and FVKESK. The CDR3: CASSPFASGGNEQFF. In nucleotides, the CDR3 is TGTGCCAGCAGCCCGTTTGCCAGCGGGGGCAATGAGCAGTTCTTC.

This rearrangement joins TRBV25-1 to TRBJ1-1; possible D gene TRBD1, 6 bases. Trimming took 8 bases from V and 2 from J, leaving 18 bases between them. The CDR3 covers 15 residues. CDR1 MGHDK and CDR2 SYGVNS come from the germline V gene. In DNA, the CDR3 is TGTGCCAGCCGAACCCCAGGCAGGGGCAACACTGAAGCTTTCTTT. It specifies CASRTPGRGNTEAFF.

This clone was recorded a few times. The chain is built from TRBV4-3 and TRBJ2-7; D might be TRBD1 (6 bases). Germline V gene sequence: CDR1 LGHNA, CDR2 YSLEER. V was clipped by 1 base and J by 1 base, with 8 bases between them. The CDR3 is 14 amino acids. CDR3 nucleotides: TGCGCCAGCAGCCAAGCAACAGGGTCCTACGAGCAGTACTTC. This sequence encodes CASSQATGSYEQYF.

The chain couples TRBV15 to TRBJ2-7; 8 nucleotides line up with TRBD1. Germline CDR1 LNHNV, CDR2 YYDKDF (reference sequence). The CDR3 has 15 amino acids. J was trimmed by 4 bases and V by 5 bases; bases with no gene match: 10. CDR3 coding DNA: TGTGCCACCAGCCGTCAGAGGACAGGGTTGTACGAGCAGTACTTC. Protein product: CATSRQRTGLYEQYF.

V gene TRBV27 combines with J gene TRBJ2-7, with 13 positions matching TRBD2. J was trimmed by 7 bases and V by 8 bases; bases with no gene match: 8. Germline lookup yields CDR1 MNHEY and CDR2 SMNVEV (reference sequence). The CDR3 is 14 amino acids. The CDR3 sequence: CASLGLAGPTEQYF. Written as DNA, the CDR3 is TGTGCCAGCCTGGGACTAGCGGGGCCTACGGAGCAGTACTTC.

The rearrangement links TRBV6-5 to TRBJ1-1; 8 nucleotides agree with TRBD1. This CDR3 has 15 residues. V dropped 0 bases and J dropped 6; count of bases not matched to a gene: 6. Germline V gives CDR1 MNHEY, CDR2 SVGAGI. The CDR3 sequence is CASSYSTRGRAEAFF. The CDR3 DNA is TGTGCCAGCAGTTACTCGACCAGGGGGCGGGCTGAAGCTTTCTTT.

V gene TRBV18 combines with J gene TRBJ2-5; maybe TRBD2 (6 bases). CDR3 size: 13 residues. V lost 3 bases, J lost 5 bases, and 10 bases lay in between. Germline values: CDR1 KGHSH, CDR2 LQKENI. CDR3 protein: CASSPGGPETQYF. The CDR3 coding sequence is TGTGCCAGCTCACCGGGGGGTCCGGAGACCCAGTACTTC.

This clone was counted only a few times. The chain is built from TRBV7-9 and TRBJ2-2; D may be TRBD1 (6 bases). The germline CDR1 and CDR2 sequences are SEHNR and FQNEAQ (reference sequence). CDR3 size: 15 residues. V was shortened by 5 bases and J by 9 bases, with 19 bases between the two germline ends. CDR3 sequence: CASSPRTGRLRELFF. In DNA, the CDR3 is TGTGCCAGCAGCCCTCGAACAGGGCGACTCCGGGAGCTGTTTTTT.

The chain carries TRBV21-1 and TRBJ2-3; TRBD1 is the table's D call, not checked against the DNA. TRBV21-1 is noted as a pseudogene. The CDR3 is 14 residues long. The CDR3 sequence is CASSKETNTDTQYF. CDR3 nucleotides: TGTGCCAGCAGCAAAGAAACAAACACAGATACGCAGTATTTT.